Presented here are 16 T cell receptor beta chains from one specimen sequenced in a study of cytomegalovirus exposure and HLA in healthy donors. The PCR was carried out with 60 Vbeta primers and 13 Jbeta primers. Clones were read by immunoSEQ multiplex PCR, and TCRdb kept only the in-frame ones, dropping some. The sample carries about 200,000 clones, more than 70% recorded once. Sequencing was carried out using PBMCs. The receptors derive from a man aged 40-55 years in good health and CMV-seropositive.

This clone was seen once. The rearrangement uses TRBV6-4 and TRBJ2-7, with a weak D call TRBD1 (6 bases). V gave up 5 bases and J gave up 1 base, with 12 bases separating them. The CDR3 has 14 amino acids. Germline assignment: CDR1 MRHNA and CDR2 SNTAGT. CDR3 amino acids: CASSPDRTSYEQYF. CDR3 bases: TGTGCCAGCAGTCCTGACAGGACATCCTACGAGCAGTACTTC.

Of note for this clone: Sequence at one end of the junction differs from germline and may be a read error. The rearrangement uses TRBV7-9 and TRBJ2-5; the D is unclear. CDR3 size: 15 residues. The germline gives CDR1 SEHNR, CDR2 FQNEAQ (reference sequence). This CDR3 is CSSSLIVQYQETQYF. CDR3 DNA: TGTTCCAGCAGCTTAATAGTACAGTACCAAGAGACCCAGTACTTC.

The chain joins TRBV5-1 to TRBJ1-1; unclear D gene. Between the trimmed V and J ends, which lost 3 bases and 4 bases, there was a span of 13 bases. The germline V gene encodes CDR1 SGHRS and CDR2 YFSETQ. This CDR3 comprises 14 residues. The CDR3 nucleotides read TGCGCCAGCAGCTCGGGAACCTCGACCACTGAAGCTTTCTTT. It encodes CASSSGTSTTEAFF.

This clone appeared a few times. The chain recombines TRBV19 with TRBJ1-2; unclear D gene. The CDR3 length is 14 residues. Germline CDR1 is LNHDA and CDR2 is SQIVND (reference sequence). Trimming took 0 bases from V and 6 from J, leaving 11 bases between them. CDR3 amino acids: CASSIDVALNGYTF. CDR3 nucleotides: TGTGCCAGTAGTATAGATGTCGCGCTGAATGGCTACACCTTC. The variable domain in full, with the rest retrieved from reference TRBV19 and TRBJ1-2, is DGGITQSPKYLFRKEGQNVTLSCEQNLNHDAMYWYRQDPGQGLRLIYYSQIVNDFQKGDIAEGYSVSREKKESFPLTVTSAQKNPTAFYLCASSIDVALNGYTFGSGTRLTVV.

About this clone: Other nucleotide sequences from this sample produce the same CDR3. This chain connects TRBV4-3 to TRBJ2-7, with TRBD1 matching 10 bases. V was clipped by 6 bases and J by 2 bases; unmatched bases: 28. CDR1 and CDR2 (germline): LGHNA, YSLEER. CDR3 length equals 22 residues. In nucleotides, the CDR3 is TGCGCCAGCAGTCTCAAATGGACAGGGGGGATGGAGCGGGGACCCCCCGCCTACGAGCAGTACTTC. This translates into CASSLKWTGGMERGPPAYEQYF.

In this sample, this clone turned up a few times. The chain combines TRBV2 with TRBJ2-3; 10 nucleotides align to TRBD2. Trimming removed 2 bases from V and 5 bases from J; junction bases left unmatched: 13. CDR3 length: 18 residues. The germline gives CDR1 SNHLY, CDR2 FYNNEI. The CDR3 loop reads CASSEPLGLAGEQDTQYF. CDR3 bases: TGTGCCAGCAGTGAACCCCTAGGGCTAGCGGGAGAACAAGATACGCAGTATTTT.

The chain uses TRBV7-8 and TRBJ2-2, with D unclear. The ends were cut back, 7 bases at V and 2 bases at J, with 5 bases in the middle. The CDR3 loop spans 12 amino acids. CDR1 SGHVS and CDR2 FQNEAQ come from the germline V gene. This CDR3 is CASKQNTGELFF. The CDR3 DNA reads as TGTGCCAGCAAGCAAAACACCGGGGAGCTGTTTTTT.

The CDR3 spells CAISDPGEQSSYEQYF. The CDR3 DNA sequence: TGTGCCATCAGTGACCCGGGAGAACAAAGCTCCTACGAGCAGTACTTC. The J gene is TRBJ2-5, the V gene TRBV10-3; TRBD2 might be the D (6 bases). The J call may be faulty, since TRBJ2-7 better matches the DNA end. The CDR3 consists of 16 residues. The V gene's germline CDR1 is ENHRY and CDR2 SYGVKD.

This clone was counted a few times. J is TRBJ2-7 and V is TRBV6-6; D is perhaps TRBD1 (6 bases). Trimming took 5 bases from V and 4 from J, leaving 21 bases between them. Germline V lookup: CDR1 MNHNY, CDR2 SVGAGI (reference sequence). This CDR3 is built from 16 residues. The CDR3: CASSGHGTFSPYEQYF. CDR3 DNA sequence: TGTGCCAGCAGTGGCCACGGGACATTCTCACCTTACGAGCAGTACTTC.

The chain employs TRBV2 and TRBJ1-1; no clear D. CDR1 is SNHLY and CDR2 is FYNNEI in the germline V gene. The CDR3 loop spans 13 amino acids. V was shortened by 8 bases and J by 1 base, with 11 bases between the two germline ends. The CDR3 protein is CASQGDKNTEAFF. CDR3 nucleotides: TGTGCCAGCCAAGGAGATAAGAACACTGAAGCTTTCTTT.

DNA of the CDR3: TGTGCCAGTAGTATTTTACAGGGGACTCGGTATCAGCCCCAGCATTTT. It codes for CASSILQGTRYQPQHF. The chain links TRBV19 to TRBJ1-5, with 7 bases lining up with TRBD1. Germline V CDR1 and CDR2: LNHDA, SQIVND (reference sequence). Germline trimming cut 3 bases from V and 5 bases from J; bases unmatched to any gene: 10. The CDR3 contains 16 residues.

This chain links TRBV13 with TRBJ1-2; TRBD1 might be the D (6 bases). CDR1 and CDR2 (germline): PRHDT, FYEKMQ (reference sequence). The CDR3 length is 15 residues. V was cut by 4 bases and J by 0 bases, with 12 bases left in between. CDR3 DNA: TGTGCCAGCAGCTGGAGACAGGCTCCTAACTATGGCTACACCTTC. Translating it yields CASSWRQAPNYGYTF.

The rearrangement links TRBV29-1 to TRBJ2-2, with D unclear. This CDR3 has 11 residues. V lost 2 bases to trimming and J lost 8 bases, with 6 bases between them. Germline V gene data show CDR1 as SQVTM and CDR2 as ANQGSEA. CDR3 nucleotides: TGCAGCGTTGAACTCCCTGGGGAGCTGTTTTTT. Its translation is CSVELPGELFF.

This clone appeared a single time. The rearrangement joins TRBV7-9 to TRBJ1-1, with TRBD1 matching over 7 bases. V lost 6 bases to trimming and J lost 1 base; unmatched junction nucleotides: 8. The CDR3 sequence is 15 residues long. Germline V gene data show CDR1 as SEHNR and CDR2 as FQNEAQ (reference sequence). The CDR3 loop is CASSPLTGRNTEAFF. The CDR3 DNA reads TGTGCCAGCAGTCCCCTGACAGGGCGGAACACTGAAGCTTTCTTT.

About this clone: The junction and the germline gene differ at one end; a read error may be behind it. The chain employs TRBV7-2 and TRBJ2-1; possibly TRBD2 for D (6 bases). This CDR3 contains 15 residues. Germline CDR1 and CDR2: SGHTA and FQGNSA. For the CDR3, the DNA is TGTGCCAGCAGTTTAGCGGCCAGCTCCTACAATGAGCAGTTCTTC. Protein product: CASSLAASSYNEQFF.

The V gene is TRBV10-3, the J gene TRBJ2-5, with TRBD1 identical over 10 bases. With V trimmed by 2 bases and J by 5 bases, 8 bases remained unmatched. Germline CDR1 ENHRY, CDR2 SYGVKD. The CDR3 sequence is 16 residues long. CDR3 sequence: CAISEGRDRGGETQYF. CDR3 DNA: TGTGCCATCAGTGAGGGACGGGACAGGGGAGGTGAGACCCAGTACTTC.